The 27 T cell receptor beta chains in this list originate from one sample, sequenced in a study of graft-versus-host responses after intestinal transplantation. Data came from immunoSEQ multiplex PCR; TCRdb stores just in-frame clones and leaves some out. The sample yields roughly 100,000 clones, more than 85% seen once. The antigens of these receptors remain unknown. Sequenced material: unstimulated CD4+ T cells sorted from spleen or lymph node cells, taken before intestinal transplant. These receptors all stem from a human donor who received an intestinal transplant.

The rearrangement uses TRBV28 and TRBJ2-4; D is perhaps TRBD2 (7 bases). This CDR3 spans 12 amino acids. Germline V lookup: CDR1 MDHEN, CDR2 SYDVKM. CDR3 amino acids: CAAIGGENIQYF. Here the CDR3 DNA reads TGTGCAGCAATAGGGGGGGAAAACATTCAGTACTTC.

The gene calls are TRBV5-4 and TRBJ2-7; D remains ambiguous. V lost 0 bases, J lost 4 bases, and 8 bases lay in between. Germline values: CDR1 SGHNT, CDR2 YYREEE (reference sequence). This CDR3 has 13 residues. CDR3 sequence: CASSLAGQYEQYF. The DNA for the CDR3 is TGTGCCAGCAGCTTGGCCGGTCAGTACGAGCAGTACTTC.

The rearrangement links TRBV7-9 to TRBJ1-4; 7 nucleotides line up with TRBD1. V shed 5 bases and J 0 bases; nucleotides not matched to a gene: 12. CDR3 size: 18 residues. Looked up from germline, CDR1 is SEHNR and CDR2 is FQNEAQ (reference sequence). CDR3 in amino acids: CASSPTGEGFATNEKLFF. CDR3 DNA sequence: TGTGCCAGCAGCCCCACAGGGGAGGGGTTTGCAACTAATGAAAAACTGTTTTTT.

J is TRBJ2-5 and V is TRBV27; 13 positions agree with TRBD2. Germline assignment: CDR1 MNHEY and CDR2 SMNVEV (reference sequence). This CDR3 is 19 amino acids long. With 2 bases clipped from V and 5 bases from J, the junction kept 14 bases outside the gene matches. The CDR3 nucleotides read TGTGCCAGCAGTTTAAGGGCCGGGACTAGCGGGGCCTTTGGGGAGACCCAGTACTTC. It specifies CASSLRAGTSGAFGETQYF.

The chain combines TRBV2 with TRBJ2-1; unclear D gene. V lost 1 base, J lost 3 bases, and 10 bases lay in between. Germline CDR1 and CDR2: SNHLY and FYNNEI. This CDR3 is built from 15 residues. CDR3 nucleotide sequence: TGTGCCAGCAGTGAAGGAATAGGAAACTACAATGAGCAGTTCTTC. Its protein product is CASSEGIGNYNEQFF. The full variable domain, its missing parts supplied by reference TRBV2 and TRBJ2-1, is EPEVTQTPSHQVTQMGQEVILRCVPISNHLYFYWYRQILGQKVEFLVSFYNNEISEKSEIFDDQFSVERPDGSNFTLKIRSTKLEDSAMYFCASSEGIGNYNEQFFGPGTRLTVL.

The chain recombines TRBV18 with TRBJ1-3; maybe TRBD1 (5 bases). CDR1 is KGHSH, CDR2 LQKENI, per germline. V was pared by 1 base and J by 4 bases, with 11 bases between. The CDR3 loop spans 15 amino acids. The CDR3 nucleotides are TGTGCCAGCTCACCACAGACGACAGCGGGAAACACCATATATTTT. Encoded protein: CASSPQTTAGNTIYF.

The genes are TRBV6-1 and TRBJ2-7; D is unclear. Germline V lookup: CDR1 MNHNS, CDR2 SASEGT. V lost 4 bases to trimming and J lost 3 bases, with 13 bases between them. The length of the CDR3 is 14 residues. The DNA for the CDR3 is TGTGCCAGCAGTGCGGAAAACACCTACTACGAGCAGTACTTC. Residues: CASSAENTYYEQYF.

The chain recombines TRBV19 with TRBJ2-7; weak D call: TRBD2 (7 bases). Trimming took 10 bases from V and 4 from J, leaving 20 bases between them. The CDR3 length is 14 residues. Germline CDR1 is LNHDA and CDR2 is SQIVND (reference sequence). The CDR3 region has the DNA TGTGCCACACAAAGGGGGACTATCTCTTACGAGCAGTACTTC. The encoded protein is CATQRGTISYEQYF.

This clone was detected only once. This chain connects TRBV2 to TRBJ2-1; D is uncertain. Germline values: CDR1 SNHLY, CDR2 FYNNEI. The CDR3 spans 11 residues. Trimming cost V 6 bases and J 7 bases, with 7 bases left between them. DNA for the CDR3: TGTGCCAGCAGCCAAAATAATGAGCAGTTCTTC. Protein: CASSQNNEQFF.

This rearrangement joins TRBV2 to TRBJ2-4; the match to TRBD2 covers 7 bases. This CDR3 is 14 amino acids long. Germline V gene data show CDR1 as SNHLY and CDR2 as FYNNEI. The V and J ends lost 6 bases and 1 base, in that order; junction bases with no gene match: 3. CDR3 in DNA: TGTGCCAGCAGCACCGGGGGGGCCAAAAACATTCAGTACTTC. This codes for CASSTGGAKNIQYF.

The J gene is TRBJ1-1, the V gene TRBV5-4; 7 nucleotides agree with TRBD1. With V trimmed by 4 bases and J by 0 bases, 6 bases remained unmatched. CDR3 length equals 15 residues. Germline CDR1 and CDR2: SGHNT and YYREEE (reference sequence). The CDR3 DNA sequence: TGTGCCAGCAGCCCGCCGGGACAGATGAACACTGAAGCTTTCTTT. Translated, it gives CASSPPGQMNTEAFF.

The count of this clone is one. This chain joins TRBV19 and TRBJ1-5; D gene unclear. This CDR3 is 15 amino acids long. The V end lost 5 bases, the J end lost 6 bases, and 17 bases lay between the germline ends. Germline-derived CDR1 and CDR2 are LNHDA and SQIVND (reference sequence). The CDR3 region has the DNA TGTGCCAGTAGTCTCTCGGTCGGGGTCGGTCAGCCCCAGCATTTT. Translation: CASSLSVGVGQPQHF.

The V and J genes are TRBV5-5 and TRBJ1-5; D uncertain. The V and J ends lost 2 bases and 4 bases respectively, with 10 bases between them. CDR3 length: 14 amino acids. Per the germline V gene, CDR1 is SGHKS and CDR2 is YYEKEE (reference sequence). CDR3: CASSFSGRNQPQHF. The CDR3 region has the DNA TGTGCCAGCAGCTTCTCGGGTCGTAATCAGCCCCAGCATTTT.

This chain joins TRBV2 and TRBJ2-6; 7 nucleotides match TRBD2. The germline gives CDR1 SNHLY, CDR2 FYNNEI. Unmatched junction bases numbered 6, after V lost 8 bases and J lost 2 bases. CDR3 length: 15 residues. The CDR3 nucleotides are TGTGCCAGCCTCTGGGGGGGTACTGGGGCCAACGTCCTGACTTTC. Translated: CASLWGGTGANVLTF.

This chain connects TRBV6-5 to TRBJ2-5; tentatively, D is TRBD2 (6 bases). The length of the CDR3 is 15 residues. Germline V gives CDR1 MNHEY, CDR2 SVGAGI. Trimming removed 1 base from V and 2 bases from J, with 11 bases in between. This CDR3 reads CASSYFGGDQETQYF. CDR3 nucleotides: TGTGCCAGCAGTTACTTTGGCGGGGATCAAGAGACCCAGTACTTC.

The chain recombines TRBV30 with TRBJ2-7; no definite D call. The V gene's germline CDR1 is GTSNPN and CDR2 SVGIG (reference sequence). There are 13 residues in the CDR3. V lost 2 bases to trimming and J lost 0 bases, with 8 bases between them. DNA for the CDR3: TGTGCCTGGAGTCTTAGTTCCTCCTACGAGCAGTACTTC. As protein: CAWSLSSSYEQYF.

This chain uses TRBV18 with TRBJ2-1, with TRBD2 identical over 11 bases. Trimming removed 4 bases from V and 4 bases from J; junction bases left unmatched: 15. The V gene's germline CDR1 is KGHSH and CDR2 LQKENI. CDR3 length: 19 residues. CDR3 residues: CASSRTGLGVAGGYNEQFF. The CDR3 DNA reads TGTGCCAGCTCACGGACGGGGCTCGGCGTAGCGGGAGGGTACAATGAGCAGTTCTTC.

This clone was seen only once. The CDR3 DNA is TGTGCCAGCAGTGACCCCAAAGCGCGGGGGATAATGGACTATGGCTACACCTTC. Translation gives CASSDPKARGIMDYGYTF. The chain recombines TRBV25-1 with TRBJ1-2, with D possibly TRBD1 on 5 matching bases. The CDR3 consists of 18 residues. Germline loops: CDR1 MGHDK, CDR2 SYGVNS. Deletions cut 3 bases from V and 3 bases from J, with 23 bases between.

V is TRBV11-2 and J is TRBJ2-1; 8 nucleotides align to TRBD2. V was clipped by 5 bases and J by 6 bases; unmatched bases: 9. The CDR3 extends over 15 amino acids. Germline V gene sequence: CDR1 SGHAT, CDR2 FQNNGV. The CDR3 sequence is CASSIFAGGPNEQFF. CDR3 bases: TGTGCCAGCAGCATCTTTGCGGGGGGCCCCAATGAGCAGTTCTTC. The complete variable domain, with remaining parts taken from reference TRBV11-2 and TRBJ2-1, reads EAGVAQSPRYKIIEKRQSVAFWCNPISGHATLYWYQQILGQGPKLLIQFQNNGVVDDSQLPKDRFSAERLKGVDSTLKIQPAKLEDSAVYLCASSIFAGGPNEQFFGPGTRLTVL.

The CDR3 region has the DNA TGTGCCAGCAGCCCCCCGGGACTAGCGACCTACAATGAGCAGTTCTTC. It translates to CASSPPGLATYNEQFF. J is TRBJ2-1 and V is TRBV28; 10 nucleotides match TRBD2. CDR3 length: 16 residues. The junction had 7 bases not matched to a gene; V was cut back by 6 bases and J by 2 bases. The germline V gene has CDR1 MDHEN and CDR2 SYDVKM.

Of note for this clone: An end of the junction does not agree with germline; a read error may underlie this. J is TRBJ1-6 and V is TRBV30; 11 nucleotides line up with TRBD1. Germline-derived CDR1 and CDR2 are GTSNPN and SVGIG (reference sequence). The CDR3 runs 14 residues. CDR3 bases: TGTGCCTGGTGTCGGACAGGGGGCATTTCACCCCTCCTCTTT. Its protein is CAWCRTGGISPLLF.

The chain couples TRBV29-1 to TRBJ2-7; 8 bases map to TRBD1. CDR3 size: 14 residues. The J segment lost 6 bases and the V segment lost 5 bases, leaving 12 bases of the junction unmatched. The germline V gene has CDR1 SQVTM and CDR2 ANQGSEA. CDR3 in DNA: TGCAGCGTTTTGAAGGGACAGGTAGACCTCGAGCAGTACTTC. The encoded protein is CSVLKGQVDLEQYF.

This chain joins TRBV28 and TRBJ2-7; D is uncertain. The germline V and J ends were trimmed by 6 bases and 3 bases, with 12 bases remaining between them. The CDR3 has 13 residues. CDR1 and CDR2 (germline): MDHEN, SYDVKM. This CDR3 reads CASRPDVIYEQYF. The CDR3 bases are TGTGCCAGCAGACCCGACGTGATCTACGAGCAGTACTTC.

This sequence joins TRBV10-1 and TRBJ2-7, with D perhaps TRBD1 (5 bases). This CDR3 spans 15 amino acids. Germline assignment: CDR1 WNHNN and CDR2 SYGVQD (reference sequence). V lost 4 bases and J lost 2, with 15 bases in between. This CDR3 is CASSGSRVPPYEQYF. The CDR3 DNA follows: TGCGCCAGCAGTGGGAGCAGGGTACCGCCCTACGAGCAGTACTTC.

The chain recombines TRBV30 with TRBJ1-2; D uncertain. The V end lost 1 base, the J end lost 7 bases, and 10 bases lay between the germline ends. The CDR3 extends over 12 amino acids. The germline CDR1 and CDR2 sequences are GTSNPN and SVGIG (reference sequence). The DNA of the CDR3 is TGTGCCTGGAGTGCTCCGCCGGCTGGCTACACCTTC. It codes for CAWSAPPAGYTF.

V usage is TRBV18 and J usage is TRBJ2-3, with 8 bases identical to TRBD2. Trimming at V came to 4 bases and at J to 0 bases, leaving 6 bases not matched to a gene. The V gene's germline CDR1 is KGHSH and CDR2 LQKENI. This CDR3 comprises 16 residues. CDR3 in amino acids: CASSLTGGASTDTQYF. CDR3 in DNA: TGTGCCAGCTCACTAACGGGAGGGGCAAGCACAGATACGCAGTATTTT.

The chain carries TRBV5-1 and TRBJ2-3, with 9 bases identical to TRBD1. The CDR3 is 15 residues long. Germline V gene lookup returns CDR1 SGHRS and CDR2 YFSETQ. The V segment lost 2 bases and the J segment 0 bases; nucleotides outside the gene matches: 1. CDR3 sequence reads: CASSLQGASTDTQYF. For the CDR3, the DNA is TGCGCCAGCAGCTTACAGGGGGCTAGCACAGATACGCAGTATTTT.